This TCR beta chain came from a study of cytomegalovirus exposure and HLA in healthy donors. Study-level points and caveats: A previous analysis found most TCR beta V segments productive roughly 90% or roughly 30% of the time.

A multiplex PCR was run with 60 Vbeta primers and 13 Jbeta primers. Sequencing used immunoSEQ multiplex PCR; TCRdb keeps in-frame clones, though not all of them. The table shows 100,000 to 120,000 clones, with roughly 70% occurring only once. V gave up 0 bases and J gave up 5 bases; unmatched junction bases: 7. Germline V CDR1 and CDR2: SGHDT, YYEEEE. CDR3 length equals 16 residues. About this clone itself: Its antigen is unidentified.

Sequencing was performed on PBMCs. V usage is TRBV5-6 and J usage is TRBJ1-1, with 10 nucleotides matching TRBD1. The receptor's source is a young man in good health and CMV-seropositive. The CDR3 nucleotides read TGTGCCAGCAGCTTGGCCGGGGGACAGGGGCGGACTGAAGCTTTCTTT. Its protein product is CASSLAGGQGRTEAFF.